The rows below give T cell receptor beta chains drawn from one sample of a study of T cells expressing NK-cell markers. TCRdb reanalyzed the 5' RACE reads, giving one entry per CDR3 protein sequence and no DNA. In total, the table holds approximately 150,000 distinct CDR3 sequences. The specimen sequenced was blood T cells: a sorted CD56 or NKG2C T cell subset, CD4+ or CD8+ T cells, or bulk PBMC T cells (not recorded which). The receptors here all came from a man younger than 30 in good health. The CDR3 runs from the conserved cysteine through the conserved F or W.

v_call	j_call	cdr3_aa
TRBV14	TRBJ2-3	CASSRAGTTDTQYF
TRBV30	TRBJ2-7	CAWSQGDYEQYF
TRBV7-9	TRBJ1-6	CASSWGDRVDSPLHF
TRBV4-2	TRBJ2-7	CASSQDEKTVTEQYF
TRBV19	TRBJ1-2	CASSPRDRGRYGYTF
TRBV4-3	TRBJ2-1	CASSQAGGSEQFF
TRBV4-2	TRBJ2-2	CASSQVFPGLADPLNTGELFF
TRBV20-1	TRBJ2-1	CSARDPLKTGPDEQFF
TRBV13	TRBJ1-4	CASSLGTGGVHREKLFF
TRBV5-4	TRBJ2-5	CAIGTGQETQYF
TRBV13	TRBJ2-7	CASSLLEMGYEQYF
TRBV5-1	TRBJ2-7	CASSYTLQGALAELYEQYF
TRBV20-1	TRBJ2-5	CSAREPGQQMTQYF
TRBV6-5	TRBJ2-1	CASSYSTPYSDNEQFF
TRBV6-2/TRBV6-3	TRBJ2-1	CASRRRGGLESEQFF
TRBV16	TRBJ2-1	CASSQSFSPRYNEQFF
TRBV6-2/TRBV6-3	TRBJ2-1	CASSQPGTSAPFF
TRBV7-9	TRBJ1-1	CASSEMTGFTEAFF
TRBV29-1	TRBJ2-1	CSVPGGRNEQFF
TRBV29-1	TRBJ2-6	CSVEWADSGANVLTF
TRBV29-1	TRBJ2-2	CSVEDYGGPTGELFF
TRBV19	TRBJ2-7	CASSDRAESYEQYF
TRBV3-1	TRBJ2-5	CASSQGSGIGETQYF
TRBV5-1	TRBJ1-2	CASSLFDRQVDNYGYTF
TRBV10-1	TRBJ2-4	CASSEAQGGIQYF
TRBV19	TRBJ2-7	CASSKAGGRTLYEQYF
TRBV29-1	TRBJ1-2	CSVRLVREPERDYGYTF
TRBV30	TRBJ2-1	CAWSPDSVDYNEQFF
TRBV4-2	TRBJ2-6	CASSLTRTGANVLTF
TRBV5-6	TRBJ2-1	CASSPTPHLAGPYNEQFF